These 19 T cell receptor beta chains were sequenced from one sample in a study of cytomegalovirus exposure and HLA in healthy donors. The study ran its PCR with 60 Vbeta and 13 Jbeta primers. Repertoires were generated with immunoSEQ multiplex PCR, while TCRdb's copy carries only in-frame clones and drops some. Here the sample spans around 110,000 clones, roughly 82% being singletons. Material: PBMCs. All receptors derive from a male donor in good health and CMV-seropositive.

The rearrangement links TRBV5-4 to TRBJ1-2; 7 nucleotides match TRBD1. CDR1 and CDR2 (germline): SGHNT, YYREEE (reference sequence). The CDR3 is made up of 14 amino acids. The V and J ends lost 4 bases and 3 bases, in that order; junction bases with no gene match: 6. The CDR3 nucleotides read TGTGCCAGCAGCCGAGGACAGGCGCACTATGGCTACACCTTC. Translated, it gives CASSRGQAHYGYTF.

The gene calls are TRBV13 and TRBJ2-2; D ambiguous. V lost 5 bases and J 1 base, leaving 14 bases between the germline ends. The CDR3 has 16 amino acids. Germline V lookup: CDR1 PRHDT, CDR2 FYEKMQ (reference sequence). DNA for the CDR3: TGTGCCAGCAGCCCTCCCCCCGCGGAGAACACCGGGGAGCTGTTTTTT. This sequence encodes CASSPPPAENTGELFF.

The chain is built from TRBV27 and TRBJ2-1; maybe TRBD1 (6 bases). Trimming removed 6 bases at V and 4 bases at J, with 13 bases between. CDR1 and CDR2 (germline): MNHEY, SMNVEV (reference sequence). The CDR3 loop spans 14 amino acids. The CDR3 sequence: CASSGRGQYNEQFF. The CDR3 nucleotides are TGTGCCAGCAGCGGCAGGGGACAATACAATGAGCAGTTCTTC.

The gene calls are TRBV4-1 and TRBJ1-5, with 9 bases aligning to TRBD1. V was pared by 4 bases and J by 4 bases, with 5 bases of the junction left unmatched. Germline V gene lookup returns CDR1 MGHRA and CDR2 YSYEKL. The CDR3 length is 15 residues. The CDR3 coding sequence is TGCGCCAGCAGCCCTATGGGACAGGGTAATCAGCCCCAGCATTTT. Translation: CASSPMGQGNQPQHF.

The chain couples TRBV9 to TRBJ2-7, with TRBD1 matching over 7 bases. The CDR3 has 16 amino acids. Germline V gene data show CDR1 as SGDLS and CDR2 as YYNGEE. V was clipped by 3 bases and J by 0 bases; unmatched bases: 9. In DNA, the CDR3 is TGTGCCAGCAGCGGCTCAGGGGACAGAAACTCCTACGAGCAGTACTTC. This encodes CASSGSGDRNSYEQYF.

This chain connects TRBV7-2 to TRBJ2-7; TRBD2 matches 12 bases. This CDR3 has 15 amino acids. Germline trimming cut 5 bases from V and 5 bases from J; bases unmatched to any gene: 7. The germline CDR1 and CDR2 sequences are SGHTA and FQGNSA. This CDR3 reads CASSQRTSGKNEQYF. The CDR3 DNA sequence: TGTGCCAGCAGCCAAAGGACTAGCGGGAAAAACGAGCAGTACTTC.

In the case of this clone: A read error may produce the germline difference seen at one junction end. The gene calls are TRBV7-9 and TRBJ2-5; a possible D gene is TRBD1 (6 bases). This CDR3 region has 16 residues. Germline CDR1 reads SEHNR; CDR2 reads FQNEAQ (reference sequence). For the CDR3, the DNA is TGTTCCAGCAGCTTAGAGCTCTGGGGGCAAGGAGAGACCCAGTACTTC. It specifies CSSSLELWGQGETQYF. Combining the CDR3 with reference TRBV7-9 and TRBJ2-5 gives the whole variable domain DTGVSQNPRHKITKRGQNVTFRCDPISEHNRLYWYRQTLGQGPEFLTYFQNEAQLEKSRLLSDRFSAERPKGSFSTLEIQRTEQGDSAMYLCSSSLELWGQGETQYFGPGTRLLVL.

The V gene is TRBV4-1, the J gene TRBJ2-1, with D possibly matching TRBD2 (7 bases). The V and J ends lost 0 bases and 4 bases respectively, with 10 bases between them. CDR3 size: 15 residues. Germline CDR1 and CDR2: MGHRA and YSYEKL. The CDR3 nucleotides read TGCGCCAGCAGCCAAGACGGGGGGACATACAATGAGCAGTTCTTC. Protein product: CASSQDGGTYNEQFF.

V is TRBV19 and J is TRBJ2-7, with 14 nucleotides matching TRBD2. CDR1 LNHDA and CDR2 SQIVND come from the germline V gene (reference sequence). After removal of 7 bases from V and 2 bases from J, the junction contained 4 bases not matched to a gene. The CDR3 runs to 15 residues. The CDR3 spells CASTGTSGGAYEQYF. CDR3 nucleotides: TGTGCCAGTACCGGGACTAGCGGGGGAGCCTACGAGCAGTACTTC.

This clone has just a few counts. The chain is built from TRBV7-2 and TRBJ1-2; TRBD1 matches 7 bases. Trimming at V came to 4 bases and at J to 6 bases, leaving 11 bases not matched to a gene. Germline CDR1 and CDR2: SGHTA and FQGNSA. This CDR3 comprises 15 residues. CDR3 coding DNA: TGTGCCAGCAGCTCCTATTTGACAGGGAAGGATGGCTACACCTTC. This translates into CASSSYLTGKDGYTF.

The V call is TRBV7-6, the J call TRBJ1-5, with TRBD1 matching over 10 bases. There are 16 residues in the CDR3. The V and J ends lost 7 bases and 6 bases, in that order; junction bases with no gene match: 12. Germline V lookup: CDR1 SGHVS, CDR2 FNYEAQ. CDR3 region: CASIVRLDRGCQPQHF. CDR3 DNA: TGTGCCAGCATCGTGAGGTTGGACAGGGGGTGTCAGCCCCAGCATTTT.

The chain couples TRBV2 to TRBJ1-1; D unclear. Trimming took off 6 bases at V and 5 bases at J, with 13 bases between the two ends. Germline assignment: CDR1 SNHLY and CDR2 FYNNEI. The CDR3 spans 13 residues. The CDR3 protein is CASRVRERTEAFF. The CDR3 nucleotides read TGTGCCAGCAGAGTCCGGGAACGGACTGAAGCTTTCTTT. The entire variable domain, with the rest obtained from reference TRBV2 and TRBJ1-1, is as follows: EPEVTQTPSHQVTQMGQEVILRCVPISNHLYFYWYRQILGQKVEFLVSFYNNEISEKSEIFDDQFSVERPDGSNFTLKIRSTKLEDSAMYFCASRVRERTEAFFGQGTRLTVV.

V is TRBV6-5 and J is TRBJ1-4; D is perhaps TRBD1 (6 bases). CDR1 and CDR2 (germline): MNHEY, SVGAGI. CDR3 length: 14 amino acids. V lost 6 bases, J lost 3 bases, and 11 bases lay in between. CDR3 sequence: CASRKGGSNEKLFF. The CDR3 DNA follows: TGTGCCAGCAGAAAGGGGGGGTCTAATGAAAAACTGTTTTTT.

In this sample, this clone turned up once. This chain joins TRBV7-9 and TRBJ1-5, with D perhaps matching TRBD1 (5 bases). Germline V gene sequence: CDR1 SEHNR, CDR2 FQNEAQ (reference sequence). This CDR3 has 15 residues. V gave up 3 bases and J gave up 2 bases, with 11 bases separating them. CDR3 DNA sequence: TGTGCCAGCAGCTTCGTGGGGGAGGGCAATCAGCCCCAGCATTTT. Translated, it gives CASSFVGEGNQPQHF.

CDR3 protein: CASSLVAYNEQFF. For the CDR3, the DNA is TGTGCCAGCAGCTTAGTAGCCTACAATGAGCAGTTCTTC. The genes are TRBV7-9 and TRBJ2-1, with D unclear. V was cut by 1 base and J by 2 bases, with 3 bases left in between. This CDR3 comprises 13 residues. Germline-derived CDR1 and CDR2 are SEHNR and FQNEAQ (reference sequence).

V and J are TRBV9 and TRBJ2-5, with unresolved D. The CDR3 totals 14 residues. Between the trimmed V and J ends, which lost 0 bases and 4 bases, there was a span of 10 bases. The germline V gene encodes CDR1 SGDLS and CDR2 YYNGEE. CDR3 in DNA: TGTGCCAGCAGCGTAGGGAGTTCGGGAGAGACCCAGTACTTC. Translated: CASSVGSSGETQYF.

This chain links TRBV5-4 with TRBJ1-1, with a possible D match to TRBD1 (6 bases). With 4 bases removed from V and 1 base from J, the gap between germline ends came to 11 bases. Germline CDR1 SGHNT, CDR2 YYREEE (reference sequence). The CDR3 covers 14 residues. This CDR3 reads CASSRDTRNTEAFF. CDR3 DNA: TGTGCCAGCAGCAGGGACACCAGGAACACTGAAGCTTTCTTT.

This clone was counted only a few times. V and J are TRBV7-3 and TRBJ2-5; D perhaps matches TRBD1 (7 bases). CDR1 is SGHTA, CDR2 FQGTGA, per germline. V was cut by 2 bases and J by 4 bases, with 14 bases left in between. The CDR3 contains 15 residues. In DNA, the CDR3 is TGTGCCAGCAGCTTAGGAGGGGGCGGAGGAGAGACCCAGTACTTC. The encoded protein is CASSLGGGGGETQYF.

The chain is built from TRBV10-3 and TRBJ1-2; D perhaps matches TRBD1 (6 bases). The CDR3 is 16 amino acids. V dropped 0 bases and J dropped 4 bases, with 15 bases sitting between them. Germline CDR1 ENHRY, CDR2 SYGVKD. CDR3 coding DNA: TGTGCCATCAGTGAGTCCGGGACAAACCCCACCTATGGCTACACCTTC. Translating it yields CAISESGTNPTYGYTF.